The T cell receptor beta chain under discussion was sequenced for a study of cytomegalovirus exposure and HLA in healthy donors (dated by TCRdb to about 2017). A note on the overall study: In an earlier analysis of 550 to 750 of the donors, 276 Gb of sequence data and about 110 million unique TCR beta sequences from 150 million to 200 million T cells were reported. Around 300 gigabases of sequencing data and roughly 90 million unique TCR sequences were included in an early release covering 500 to 750 HLA-typed donors. Of the approximately 400 genotyped donors, roughly 76% were placed in the genetic ancestry cluster associated with self-reported Caucasian donors. The study aimed to test whether signatures of past pathogen exposure could be identified by cataloging public T cell receptors. The study profiled the T cell repertoires of approximately 700 subjects by immunosequencing and related them to cytomegalovirus serostatus. Besides the first cohort of roughly 660 subjects, a separate validation cohort made up of 90 to 150 different subjects was used. To predict cytomegalovirus infection status, the study brought together high-throughput TCR immunosequencing, statistical association of individual TCRs with disease status, and machine learning. A later analysis re-analyzed previously published TCR beta repertoires from 660 or so donors and added high-resolution HLA genotyping to study TCR occurrence patterns. Rather than drawing on any new phenotypic data, the later analysis identified candidate immune exposures from TCR beta sequences and the way those sequences occurred across donors. An earlier analysis of approximately 580 of the donors used high-throughput TCR beta sequencing to judge whether each TCR beta V gene segment behaved as functional or pseudogenic. Donor age, sex, ethnicity and CMV serostatus were compiled together with the repertoire data. In a later genetic analysis, genome-wide SNP genotypes for about 55% of the roughly 670 donors were used, and that subset was treated as a discovery cohort. All discovery cohort repertoires had been generated using a single sequencing platform. HLA typing included class I and class II loci at four-digit resolution. Typing coverage differed by locus: A, B, C, DRB1 and DQB1 were typed in roughly 620-630 donors, DQA1 in approximately 520, DPA1 in around 610, and DPB1 in roughly 470. Because of strong linkage in the cohort, a few DR-DQ haplotypes were treated as single units for association and clustering. Among 398 genotyped donors of the cohort, an average of approximately 220,000 unique TCR beta nucleotide sequences was sequenced per donor, of which about 19% were non-productive. Results the study describes overall, beyond this receptor: Across donors, most TCR sequences were observed very rarely, whereas some public TCRs were present in many individuals. Immune exposure information for the cohort was limited to CMV serostatus. An association between a missense DCLRE1C variant and V-gene and J-gene trimming of TCR beta chains was found in a later genetic analysis and replicated in an independent cohort. Sequencing depth was assumed to be roughly uniform across donors in the presence/absence analyses, though that assumption may not hold. The sequencing pipeline was judged likely to have produced a cluster of highly shared sequence variants as a technical artifact. The authors suggested that the approach could potentially be extended to other disease states and immunological phenotypes. The classifier was reported to diagnose cytomegalovirus status with high specificity and sensitivity in both the original and validation cohorts. In this cohort, only TCR beta chains were sequenced, and detectable features were limited by the absence of alpha or paired-chain data. In a later analysis, several top co-occurrence clusters were reported to appear linked to parvovirus B19, influenza, CMV and Epstein-Barr virus. Three of the identified cytomegalovirus-associated TCR beta chains were confirmed in vitro to be specific for cytomegalovirus antigens. The 87-base-pair reads could not distinguish some IMGT-functional V segments, including TRBV6-2 and TRBV6-3, so those segments were excluded. According to a later analysis, most CMV-associated TCR beta chains appeared to be HLA-restricted, and the HLA associations seemed to be driven largely by CMV exposure. In a later analysis, the rate of TCR association differed among HLA loci, with DRB1 alleles having the most associated TCRs and HLA-C alleles having the fewest. Linkage disequilibrium might explain the correlated functional status among segregating V segments, but an unknown experimental factor could not be excluded. A further reported finding was that TCR beta sequences accurately predicted the HLA-A and HLA-B alleles for most subjects in the first cohort. When HLA alleles, especially DR and DQ, strongly co-occurred, TCR associations were difficult to assign to individual alleles. Because counts were too low, roughly 18 rarely observed V segments, including chromosome 9 orphons, were left out of the earlier analysis of some 600 of the donors. In a later genetic analysis, fewer N-insertions in productive TCRs were reported among donors in an Asian-associated ancestry cluster than the approximately 710-donor mean. The study listed approximately 150 TCR beta chains as associated with cytomegalovirus. In an earlier analysis of about 540 of the donors, most TCR beta V segments were observed in productive rearrangements about 90% or about 30% of the time, broadly matching IMGT annotations. In a later analysis, 16,951 TCR beta sequences were associated with specific HLA alleles at a false discovery rate of 0.05. Compared with equally common non-associated chains, HLA-associated TCR beta chains in a later analysis were more clonally expanded and had lower generation probabilities. Because some donors lacked HLA typing at each locus, the association tests relied only on the typed subset.

In the case of this clone: Its specific antigen is unknown. Base qualities are not recorded, but no much larger clone differs from it by a single base.

In total, 600 or so healthy bone marrow donors made up the cohort. At the time of sampling, every cohort member was nominally healthy, though immune exposures that went unrecorded were likely present. The donor was CMV seronegative and belonged to the group of around 350 seronegative cohort members. A peripheral blood sample was provided by each donor, and peripheral blood mononuclear cells were used for TCR beta sequencing. The Qiagen DNeasy Blood Extraction Kit was used to extract genomic DNA from the blood cell samples. The CDR3, cysteine through valine, is 13 amino acids long. Left in the record is the CDR3 DNA by itself, 39 bases read in frame from the first base. Trimming removed 3 bases from V and 8 bases from J; the gene matches leave 7 bases unexplained. Sequences SGHDN (CDR1) and FVKESK (CDR2) are obtained from the germline V gene. Receptor libraries were prepared by the immunoSEQ multiplex PCR assay. The multiplex PCR relied on a mix of 60 forward primers for TCR Vbeta segments and 13 reverse primers for TCR Jbeta segments. The CDR3 region of rearranged TCR beta genes was amplified from genomic DNA with a multiplex PCR assay. The amplified TCR beta libraries were sequenced on the Illumina HiSeq System as 87-base-pair reads. In the paper's pipeline: A later analysis counted about 80 million unique TCR beta chains across the 550 to 800 repertoires, and some 11 million of these chains were shared by at least two donors. Raw reads were error-corrected and collapsed into unique sequences by a nearest-neighbor algorithm in which closely related sequences were merged to remove PCR and sequencing errors. V, D and J gene segments were assigned by aligning CDR3 sequences to IMGT reference sequences. For a sequence to be retained, a match of at least six nucleotides was required to both a V gene segment and a J gene segment. Rearrangements were classified as productive when the CDR3 lacked stop codons and remained in frame with V and J, and all other rearrangements were classified as non-productive. CDR3 was defined according to IMGT convention as the region running from the second conserved V-encoded cysteine to the conserved J-encoded phenylalanine. Sequences without an unambiguous match to a single V gene segment were excluded from the earlier analysis of 450 to 650 of the donors. In an earlier analysis of several hundred of the donors, V segments were called functional above 56.7% productive rearrangements and were called segregating when the between-donor standard deviation exceeded 5%. A statistical classification framework was developed to diagnose cytomegalovirus status using the catalog of TCR beta chain sequences. A later analysis assigned V and J genes by comparing TCR nucleotide sequences with IMGT/GENE-DB human TR gene sequences. Using the TCRdist pipeline, a later analysis assigned CDR3 sequences along with most-parsimonious VDJ recombination scenarios. A later analysis defined each TCR beta chain by its CDR3 amino acid sequence plus V-gene family, and excluded reads lacking a unique V-gene family. A later analysis removed 500 to 650 highly shared, low-generation-probability nucleotide sequences to deal with suspected cross-contamination and a sequencing artifact. In a later analysis, a clonal expansion index for each public chain was calculated from normalized within-repertoire ranks of inferred template counts. In a later analysis, generation probabilities were computed using a VDJ recombination model fitted to out-of-frame rearrangements, and the results were checked against IGoR. In a later analysis, TCR-TCR, TCR-HLA and TCR-CMV co-occurrence was scored with hypergeometric tests, and a repertoire-size bias correction was applied to TCR pairs. In a later analysis, false discovery rates were estimated by permuting HLA or CMV assignments 20 times. In a later analysis, co-occurring TCRs were grouped using DBSCAN, and TCRdist sequence similarity was added for clustering within HLA-allele-positive subsets. Repertoires with fewer than 30,000 or more than 120,000 public chains, plus five repertoires with anomalous nucleotide sharing, were excluded from co-occurrence clustering. As stored in TCRdb, this immuneACCESS dataset retains in-frame rearrangements with V and J assigned. A fraction of the clones does not appear; measured against another copy, unresolved V genes explain less than half of the discrepancy, and the remainder lacks a known reason. V and J calls and clone size come straight from that table; D and trimming were deduced from the DNA. Across this sample there are around 63,000 clones, with around 85% seen only once. The top ten clones comprise about 2.7% of the sample.

Recombination linked TRBV14 to TRBJ2-7, and TRBD1 matches 7 of the central bases. The sequencing sample was made of PBMCs. The TCR comes from a woman between 25 and 40 years old in good health and CMV-seronegative. The bases are TGTGCCAGCAGCCAGAAGGGGGCCTCCCAGCAGTACGTC. Translated, it reads CASSQKGASQQYV.